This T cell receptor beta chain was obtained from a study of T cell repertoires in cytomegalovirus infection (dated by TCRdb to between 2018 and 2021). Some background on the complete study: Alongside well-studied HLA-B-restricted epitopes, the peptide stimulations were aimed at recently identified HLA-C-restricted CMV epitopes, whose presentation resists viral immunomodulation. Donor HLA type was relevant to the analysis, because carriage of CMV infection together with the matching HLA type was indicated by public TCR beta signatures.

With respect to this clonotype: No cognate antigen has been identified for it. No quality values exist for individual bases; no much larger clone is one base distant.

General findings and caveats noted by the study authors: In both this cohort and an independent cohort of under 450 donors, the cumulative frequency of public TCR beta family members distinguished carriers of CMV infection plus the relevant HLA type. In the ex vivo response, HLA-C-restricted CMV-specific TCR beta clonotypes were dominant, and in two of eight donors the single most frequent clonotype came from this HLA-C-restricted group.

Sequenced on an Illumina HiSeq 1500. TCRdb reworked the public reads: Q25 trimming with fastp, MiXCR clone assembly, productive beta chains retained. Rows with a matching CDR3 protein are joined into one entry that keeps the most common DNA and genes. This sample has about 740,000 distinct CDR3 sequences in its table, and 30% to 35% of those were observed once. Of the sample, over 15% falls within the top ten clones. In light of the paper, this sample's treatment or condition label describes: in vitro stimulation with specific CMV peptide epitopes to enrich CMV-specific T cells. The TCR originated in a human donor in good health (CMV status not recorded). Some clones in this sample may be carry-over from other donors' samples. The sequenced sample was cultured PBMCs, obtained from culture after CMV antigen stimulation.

The DNA reads TGTGCTAGTGGTTTGCCGACAGGGCCGGGCACCGGGGAGCTGTTTTTT. Its protein product is CASGLPTGPGTGELFF. Here the chain combines TRBV12-5 and TRBJ2-2, with 7 middle bases fitting TRBD1. Trimming accounts for 2 bases at V and 4 bases at J, while the number of junction bases matched to no gene is 7. The CDR3 has 16 amino acids, counting the end cysteine and phenylalanine. Only CDR3 DNA remains: 48 bases, in frame from the first base. For CDR1 and CDR2, the germline V gene lists LGHNT and FRNRAP.